Shown below are 25 T cell receptor beta chains from a single sample sequenced in a study of blood T cell repertoires in COVID-19. Measured with immunoSEQ multiplex PCR; TCRdb has only the in-frame clones, and not every one. The profile shows tens of thousands of clones, 65% to 85% of them singletons. Specimen: peripheral blood. The source of these receptors is a woman aged 60-75 years with acute or convalescent COVID-19.

In its sample, this clone was seen once. The chain combines TRBV19 with TRBJ2-3; TRBD1 matches at 8 bases. The V gene's germline CDR1 is LNHDA and CDR2 SQIVND (reference sequence). The junction had 5 bases not matched to a gene; V was cut back by 5 bases and J by 4 bases. There are 14 residues in the CDR3. The DNA for the CDR3 is TGTGCCAGTAGTGGCTCAGGGGGCGCAGATACGCAGTATTTT. Amino acid sequence: CASSGSGGADTQYF.

The V gene is TRBV6-2 or TRBV6-3, the J gene TRBJ2-1; D is perhaps TRBD1 (6 bases). V was clipped by 6 bases and J by 4 bases, with 19 bases between them. Germline lookup yields CDR1 MNHEY and CDR2 SVGEGT. This CDR3 comprises 16 residues. The CDR3 bases are TGTGCCAGCAGCGTAGTCAGGGGATTAGTTTACAATGAGCAGTTCTTC. Protein product: CASSVVRGLVYNEQFF.

This chain links TRBV2 with TRBJ1-3; no reliable D call. Trimming removed 2 bases from V and 0 bases from J, with 11 bases in between. CDR3 length: 16 residues. The germline CDR1 and CDR2 sequences are SNHLY and FYNNEI. The CDR3 region has the DNA TGTGCCAGCAGTGAATCAAACGTAGCCTCTGGAAACACCATATATTTT. Translating gives CASSESNVASGNTIYF. Filled out from reference TRBV2 and TRBJ1-3, the complete variable domain reads EPEVTQTPSHQVTQMGQEVILRCVPISNHLYFYWYRQILGQKVEFLVSFYNNEISEKSEIFDDQFSVERPDGSNFTLKIRSTKLEDSAMYFCASSESNVASGNTIYFGEGSWLTVV.

This clone was recorded only once. V usage is TRBV5-1 and J usage is TRBJ2-3; 10 nucleotides line up with TRBD1. Germline loops: CDR1 SGHRS, CDR2 YFSETQ. The CDR3 runs 15 residues. The J segment lost 2 bases and the V segment lost 4 bases, leaving 4 bases of the junction unmatched. This chain's CDR3 is CASSPGTGDTDTQYF. The CDR3 region has the DNA TGCGCCAGCAGCCCCGGGACAGGGGACACAGATACGCAGTATTTT.

This clone was recorded once. This chain connects TRBV2 to TRBJ1-4; 8 nucleotides match TRBD1. Trimming at V came to 4 bases and at J to 8 bases, leaving 3 bases not matched to a gene. Germline values: CDR1 SNHLY, CDR2 FYNNEI. The CDR3 loop spans 13 amino acids. The CDR3 sequence: CASSAGTGEKLFF. Written as DNA, the CDR3 is TGTGCCAGCAGTGCCGGGACAGGCGAAAAACTGTTTTTT.

This clone was found a few times. The rearrangement links TRBV6-1 to TRBJ1-5; 7 bases match TRBD1. The CDR3 runs to 16 residues. The V gene's germline CDR1 is MNHNS and CDR2 SASEGT. J gave up 2 bases and V 0 bases, and 4 bases lay outside the gene matches. The CDR3 is CASSEAPGGRNQPQHF. The CDR3 region has the DNA TGTGCCAGCAGTGAAGCCCCAGGGGGACGCAATCAGCCCCAGCATTTT.

This chain uses TRBV27 with TRBJ1-6; no clear D gene. The germline gives CDR1 MNHEY, CDR2 SMNVEV (reference sequence). This CDR3 has 16 residues. Trimming left V 3 bases short and J 8 bases short, with 17 bases between. CDR3 bases: TGTGCCAGCAGTTTCAGCCTAACGAGGAGCCATTCACCCCTCCACTTT. Protein product: CASSFSLTRSHSPLHF.

V is TRBV6-1 and J is TRBJ2-2; D remains unclear. Deletions cut 2 bases from V and 3 bases from J, with 16 bases between. CDR3 length: 17 amino acids. The germline CDR1 and CDR2 sequences are MNHNS and SASEGT. The DNA for the CDR3 is TGTGCCAGCAGTGAAAAAGAGCTAATCCCGGACACCGGGGAGCTGTTTTTT. Protein sequence: CASSEKELIPDTGELFF.

The chain uses TRBV11-2 and TRBJ1-4; 7 bases align to TRBD1. Per the germline V gene, CDR1 is SGHAT and CDR2 is FQNNGV. J was trimmed by 7 bases and V by 5 bases; bases with no gene match: 10. The CDR3 contains 15 residues. CDR3 amino acids: CASSTRQGLAEKLFF. The DNA for the CDR3 is TGTGCCAGCAGCACCCGACAGGGCTTGGCTGAAAAACTGTTTTTT.

The CDR3 bases are TGTGCCAGTAGTATAGTCAGGAGGAGCACTGAAGCTTTCTTT. Protein: CASSIVRRSTEAFF. The V and J genes are TRBV19 and TRBJ1-1; D remains unclear. CDR3 length equals 14 residues. Germline V CDR1 and CDR2: LNHDA, SQIVND (reference sequence). The V gene lost 1 base and the J gene lost 4 bases, with 10 bases spanning the gap.

The chain is built from TRBV3-1 (or the pseudogene TRBV3-2) and TRBJ2-3; TRBD2 matches at 7 bases. Germline V gene data show CDR1 as LGHDT and CDR2 as YNNKEL (reference sequence). The CDR3 loop spans 17 amino acids. The junction had 10 bases not matched to a gene; V was cut back by 4 bases and J by 0 bases. CDR3 sequence: CASSPFGTTASTDTQYF. The DNA for the CDR3 is TGTGCCAGCAGCCCATTCGGGACTACTGCTAGCACAGATACGCAGTATTTT.

The rearrangement uses TRBV2 and TRBJ1-1; TRBD1 matches at 7 bases. The germline V gene encodes CDR1 SNHLY and CDR2 FYNNEI. Unmatched junction bases numbered 13, after V lost 3 bases and J lost 3 bases. The CDR3 consists of 17 residues. CDR3 DNA sequence: TGTGCCAGCAGTGACCCTACTAGGGGGCAAAGGGACACTGAAGCTTTCTTT. Encoded protein: CASSDPTRGQRDTEAFF. Filled out from reference TRBV2 and TRBJ1-1, the complete variable domain reads EPEVTQTPSHQVTQMGQEVILRCVPISNHLYFYWYRQILGQKVEFLVSFYNNEISEKSEIFDDQFSVERPDGSNFTLKIRSTKLEDSAMYFCASSDPTRGQRDTEAFFGQGTRLTVV.

This clone has just a few counts. CDR3 loop: CASSDSARPAGPQHF. The CDR3 bases are TGTGCCAGCAGCGACTCAGCCCGGCCAGCCGGGCCCCAGCATTTT. The chain has TRBV7-2 and TRBJ1-5; D is unresolved. There are 15 residues in the CDR3. Germline-derived CDR1 and CDR2 are SGHTA and FQGNSA. Trimming took off 5 bases at V and 9 bases at J, with 20 bases between the two ends.

The rearrangement uses TRBV7-2 and TRBJ1-4; TRBD1 aligns across 9 bases. The length of the CDR3 is 15 residues. Germline CDR1 reads SGHTA; CDR2 reads FQGNSA. The V and J ends lost 1 base and 8 bases, in that order; junction bases with no gene match: 5. CDR3 in amino acids: CASSLVGTGWEKLFF. The CDR3 DNA reads TGTGCCAGCAGCTTAGTGGGGACAGGGTGGGAAAAACTGTTTTTT.

The chain has TRBV4-1 and TRBJ1-5; no definite D call. Germline CDR1 MGHRA, CDR2 YSYEKL. V lost 3 bases, J lost 0 bases, and 9 bases lay in between. The CDR3 spans 15 residues. CDR3 loop: CASSHEQSSNQPQHF. The CDR3 nucleotides are TGCGCCAGCAGCCATGAACAGTCTAGCAATCAGCCCCAGCATTTT.

V and J are TRBV4-3 and TRBJ1-4; TRBD1 is a possible D gene (5 bases). CDR3 length equals 16 residues. Germline V gene lookup returns CDR1 LGHNA and CDR2 YSLEER. With 4 bases removed from V and 7 bases from J, the gap between germline ends came to 19 bases. DNA of the CDR3: TGCGCCAGCAGCCTCTCCGGAAGGTTAAGGGGTGAAAAACTGTTTTTT. It specifies CASSLSGRLRGEKLFF.

The V and J genes are TRBV5-4 and TRBJ2-2, with a possible D match to TRBD2 (6 bases). CDR1 and CDR2 from the germline V gene are SGHNT and YYREEE (reference sequence). Trimming took off 0 bases at V and 1 base at J, with 7 bases between the two ends. The CDR3 runs to 15 residues. In nucleotides, the CDR3 is TGTGCCAGCAGCTTGGCGGGGGTGAACACCGGGGAGCTGTTTTTT. Translated: CASSLAGVNTGELFF.

The chain recombines TRBV9 with TRBJ2-1; D not resolved. CDR1 and CDR2 (germline): SGDLS, YYNGEE. The CDR3 extends over 15 amino acids. V lost 0 bases and J 4 bases, leaving 11 bases between the germline ends. This chain's CDR3 is CASSVGADLYNEQFF. In DNA form, the CDR3 reads TGTGCCAGCAGCGTAGGGGCAGACCTATACAATGAGCAGTTCTTC.

The V gene is TRBV28, the J gene TRBJ2-7, with 9 bases fitting TRBD1. Unmatched junction bases numbered 9, after V lost 10 bases and J lost 2 bases. The germline gives CDR1 MDHEN, CDR2 SYDVKM. The CDR3 contains 14 residues. CDR3 amino acids: CANNKQGAAYEQYF. As DNA, the CDR3 is TGTGCCAACAACAAACAGGGGGCTGCCTACGAGCAGTACTTC.

The V and J genes are TRBV2 and TRBJ2-2, with 7 bases that match TRBD2. The CDR3 covers 14 residues. The junction had 1 base not matched to a gene; V was cut back by 3 bases and J by 3 bases. CDR1 is SNHLY, CDR2 FYNNEI, per germline. CDR3 in amino acids: CASSEGGDTGELFF. Written as DNA, the CDR3 is TGTGCCAGCAGTGAGGGGGGGGACACCGGGGAGCTGTTTTTT.

The V and J genes are TRBV5-1 and TRBJ1-4, with D tentatively TRBD1 (5 bases). Trimming shortened V by 6 bases and J by 6 bases, and 15 bases separated the two germline ends. Germline V gene sequence: CDR1 SGHRS, CDR2 YFSETQ. This CDR3 contains 14 residues. DNA of the CDR3: TGCGCCAGCACTTCCGGGGGGAAGGATGAAAAACTGTTTTTT. Translation: CASTSGGKDEKLFF.

This chain joins TRBV7-2 and TRBJ2-7; 8 positions agree with TRBD1. The V and J ends lost 1 base and 4 bases, in that order; junction bases with no gene match: 3. This CDR3 has 14 residues. Germline V gene data show CDR1 as SGHTA and CDR2 as FQGNSA. The CDR3 reads CASSLVHRGYEQYF. The CDR3 DNA sequence: TGTGCCAGCAGCTTAGTTCACAGGGGGTACGAGCAGTACTTC.

CDR3 sequence reads: CASSYAGQGGYEQYF. CDR3 sequence (DNA): TGTGCCAGCAGTTACGCGGGACAGGGGGGCTACGAGCAGTACTTC. This rearrangement joins TRBV6-5 to TRBJ2-7; TRBD1 matches at 11 bases. This CDR3 has 15 residues. V was pared by 2 bases and J by 3 bases, with 3 bases of the junction left unmatched. Germline lookup yields CDR1 MNHEY and CDR2 SVGAGI.

The DNA of the CDR3 is TGTGCCAGCAGCCACAGTGGCACTGAAGCTTTCTTT. Its translation is CASSHSGTEAFF. The gene calls are TRBV7-8 and TRBJ1-1; D remains unclear. With 5 bases removed from V and 4 bases from J, the gap between germline ends came to 8 bases. The length of the CDR3 is 12 residues. From germline, CDR1 is SGHVS and CDR2 FQNEAQ.

This chain links TRBV24-1 with TRBJ2-2; 13 positions agree with TRBD2. V shed 9 bases, J shed 5 bases, and the junction held 14 bases outside the gene matches. Germline V gene lookup returns CDR1 KGHDR and CDR2 SFDVKD. The CDR3 is 18 residues long. Here the CDR3 reads CATRAGTSGDPGTGELFF. Here the CDR3 DNA reads TGTGCCACCCGCGCGGGGACTAGCGGGGACCCGGGGACCGGGGAGCTGTTTTTT.